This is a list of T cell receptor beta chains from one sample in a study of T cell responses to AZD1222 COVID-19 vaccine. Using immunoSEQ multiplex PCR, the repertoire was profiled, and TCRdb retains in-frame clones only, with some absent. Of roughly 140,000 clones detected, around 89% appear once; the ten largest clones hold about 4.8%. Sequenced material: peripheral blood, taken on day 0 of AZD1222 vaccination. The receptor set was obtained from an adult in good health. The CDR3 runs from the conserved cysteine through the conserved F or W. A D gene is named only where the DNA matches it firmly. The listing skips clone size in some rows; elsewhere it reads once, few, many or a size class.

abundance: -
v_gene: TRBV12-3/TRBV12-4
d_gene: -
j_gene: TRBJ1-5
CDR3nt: TGTGCCAGCAGTTTATTCCCCCAGCCCCAGCATTTT
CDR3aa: CASSLFPQPQHF

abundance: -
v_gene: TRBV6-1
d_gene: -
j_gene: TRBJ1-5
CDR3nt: TGTGCCAGCAGTGAATGGGGTACAGGGACCCGGCAGCCCCAGCATTTT
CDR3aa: CASSEWGTGTRQPQHF

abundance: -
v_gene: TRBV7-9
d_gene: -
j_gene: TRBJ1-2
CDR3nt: TGTGCCAGCAGCCCCCGGACGGGACGTGGCTACACCTTC
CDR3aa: CASSPRTGRGYTF

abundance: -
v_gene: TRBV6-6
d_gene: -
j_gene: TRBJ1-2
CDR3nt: TGTGCCAGCACCCCTGACACCGGGATGGTCTACACCTTC
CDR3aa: CASTPDTGMVYTF

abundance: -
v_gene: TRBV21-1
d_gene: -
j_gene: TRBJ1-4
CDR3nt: TGTGCCAGACACGGACAGGCTCTTAATGAAAAACTGTTTTTT
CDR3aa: CARHGQALNEKLFF

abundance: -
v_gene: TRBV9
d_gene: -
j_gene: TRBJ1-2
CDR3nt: TGTGCCAGCAGCCCTCAGGAGAACTATGGCTACACCTTC
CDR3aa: CASSPQENYGYTF

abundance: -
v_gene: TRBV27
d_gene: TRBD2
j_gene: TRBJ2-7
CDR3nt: TGTGCCAGCAGGCCCGGACTAGCGGGAGTCCAGCAGTACTTC
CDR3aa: CASRPGLAGVQQYF

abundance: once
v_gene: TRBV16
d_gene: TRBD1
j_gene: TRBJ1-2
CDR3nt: TGTGCCAGCAGCAAAACGACCCAGGGACAGTCCTCGGGCTATGGCTACACCTTC
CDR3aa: CASSKTTQGQSSGYGYTF

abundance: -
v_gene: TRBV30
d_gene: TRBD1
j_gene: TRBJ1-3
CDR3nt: TGTGCCTGGAACAGGGGGCCGGGAAACACCATATATTTT
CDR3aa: CAWNRGPGNTIYF

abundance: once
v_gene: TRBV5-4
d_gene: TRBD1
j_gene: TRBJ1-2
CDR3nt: TGTGCCAGCAGCTTGACCGGGACAGCCTATGGCTACACCTTC
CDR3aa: CASSLTGTAYGYTF

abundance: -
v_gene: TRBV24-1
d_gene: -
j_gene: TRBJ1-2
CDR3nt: TGTGCCACCAGTAACAGAGACTATGGCTACACCTTC
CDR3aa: CATSNRDYGYTF

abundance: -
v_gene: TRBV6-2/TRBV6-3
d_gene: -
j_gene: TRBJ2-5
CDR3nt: TGTGCCAGCAGTTCGAAGCGGGCCAGCCAAGAGACCCAGTACTTC
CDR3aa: CASSSKRASQETQYF

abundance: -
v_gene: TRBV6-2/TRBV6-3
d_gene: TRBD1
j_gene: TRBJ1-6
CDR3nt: TGTGCCAGCAGTTACTCTGATATCGGACCGGGACAGGGGATTACACCCCTCCACTTT
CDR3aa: CASSYSDIGPGQGITPLHF

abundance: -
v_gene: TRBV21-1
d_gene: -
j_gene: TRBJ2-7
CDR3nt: TGTGCCAGCAGCAAATCCTTATTAAGGACCCTACAGTGGATCGAGCAGTACTTC
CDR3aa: CASSKSLLRTLQWIEQYF

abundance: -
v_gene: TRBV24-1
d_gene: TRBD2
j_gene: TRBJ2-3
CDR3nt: TGTGCCACCAGTGCGGCCGTAGGACTAGCGGATGATACGCAGTATTTT
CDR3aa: CATSAAVGLADDTQYF

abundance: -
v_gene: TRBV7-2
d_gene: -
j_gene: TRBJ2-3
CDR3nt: TGTGCCAGCAGCGTAAACACAGGGCTACTTGATACGCAGTATTTT
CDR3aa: CASSVNTGLLDTQYF

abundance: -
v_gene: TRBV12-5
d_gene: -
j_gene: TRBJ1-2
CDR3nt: TGTGCTAGTGGTTTGGTACCAAAGCCCCACTCGGGGGGCTATGGCTACACCTTC
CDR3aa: CASGLVPKPHSGGYGYTF

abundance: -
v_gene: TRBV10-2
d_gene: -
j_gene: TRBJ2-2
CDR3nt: TGCGCCAGCATCCCAGCGGGCGGACCCGGGGAGCTGTTTTTT
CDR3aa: CASIPAGGPGELFF

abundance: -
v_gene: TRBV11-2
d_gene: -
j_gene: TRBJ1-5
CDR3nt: TGTGCCAGCAGCATTACAGCTAATCAGCCCCAGCATTTT
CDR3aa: CASSITANQPQHF

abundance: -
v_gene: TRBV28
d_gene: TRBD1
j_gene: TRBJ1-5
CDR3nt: TGTGCCAGCAGTGGCGAAGACAGGGCAACTTTCAATCAGCCCCAGCATTTT
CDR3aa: CASSGEDRATFNQPQHF

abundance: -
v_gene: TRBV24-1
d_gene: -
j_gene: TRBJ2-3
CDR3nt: TGTGCCACCAGTGGTGGCAGAACTGCCACAGATACGCAGTATTTT
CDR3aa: CATSGGRTATDTQYF

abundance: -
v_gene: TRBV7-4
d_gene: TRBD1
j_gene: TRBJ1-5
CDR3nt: TGTGCCAGCAGCCTCCGGGTGGGACAGGGGGAGTCGGTTAGCAATCAGCCCCAGCATTTT
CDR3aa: CASSLRVGQGESVSNQPQHF

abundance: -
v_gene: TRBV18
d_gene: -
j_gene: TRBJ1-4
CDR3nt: TGTGCCAGCTCACAAGGCAGGTCTGAAAAACTGTTTTTT
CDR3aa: CASSQGRSEKLFF

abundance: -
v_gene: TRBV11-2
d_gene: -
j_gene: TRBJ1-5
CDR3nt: TGTGCCAGCAGCGAAATAACAGGGAAAGGACAGCCCCAGCATTTT
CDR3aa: CASSEITGKGQPQHF

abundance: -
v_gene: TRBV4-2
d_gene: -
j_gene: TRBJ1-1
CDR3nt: TGTGCCAGCAGCCAAAAACTCGATCGGGACACTGAAGCTTTCTTT
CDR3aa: CASSQKLDRDTEAFF

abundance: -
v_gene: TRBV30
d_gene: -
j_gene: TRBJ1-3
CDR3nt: TGTGCCTGGAGTGCTGGAAACACCATATATTTT
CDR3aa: CAWSAGNTIYF

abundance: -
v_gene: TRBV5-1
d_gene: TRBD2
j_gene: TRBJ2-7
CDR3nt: TGCGCCAGCAGGGGTTGGGGAGGGAGAGGCTACGAGCAGTACTTC
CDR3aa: CASRGWGGRGYEQYF

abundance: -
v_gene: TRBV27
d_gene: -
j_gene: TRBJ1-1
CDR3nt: TGTGCCAGCAGTTTGTGGTCCGGAAAGAACACTGAAGCTTTCTTT
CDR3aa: CASSLWSGKNTEAFF

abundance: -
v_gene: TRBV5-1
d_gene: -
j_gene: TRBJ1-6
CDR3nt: TGCGCCAGCAGCCCGGCCTTAGGAAAGGCCGATTCACCCCTCCACTTT
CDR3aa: CASSPALGKADSPLHF

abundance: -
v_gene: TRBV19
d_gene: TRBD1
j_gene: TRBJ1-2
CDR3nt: TGTGCCAGTAGGTTTGCCGGGACAGGGGGCACTACTAACTATGGCTACACCTTC
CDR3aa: CASRFAGTGGTTNYGYTF

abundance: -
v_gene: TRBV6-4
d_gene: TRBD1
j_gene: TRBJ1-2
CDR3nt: TGTGCCAGCAGCCGGGACAGGGGGCTCTCTGGCTACACCTTC
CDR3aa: CASSRDRGLSGYTF

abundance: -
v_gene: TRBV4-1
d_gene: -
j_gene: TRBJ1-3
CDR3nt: TGCGCCAGCAGCCAAGGAGGAAACACCATATATTTT
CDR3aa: CASSQGGNTIYF

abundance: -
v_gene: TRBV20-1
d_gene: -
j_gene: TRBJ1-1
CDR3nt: TGCAGTGCTAGTGTGATCGGGACTGAAGCTTTCTTT
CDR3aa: CSASVIGTEAFF

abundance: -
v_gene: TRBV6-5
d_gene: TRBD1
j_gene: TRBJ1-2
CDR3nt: TGTGCCAGCAGTTCGGACAGGGGAGCGTATGGCTACACCTTC
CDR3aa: CASSSDRGAYGYTF

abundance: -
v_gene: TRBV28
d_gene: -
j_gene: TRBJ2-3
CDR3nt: TGTGCCAGCAGTTCCCAGGGTACAGATACGCAGTATTTT
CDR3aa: CASSSQGTDTQYF

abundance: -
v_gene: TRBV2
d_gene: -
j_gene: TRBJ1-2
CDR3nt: TGTGCCAGCAGCGGGGACGGCTCACTAGGCTACACCTTC
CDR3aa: CASSGDGSLGYTF

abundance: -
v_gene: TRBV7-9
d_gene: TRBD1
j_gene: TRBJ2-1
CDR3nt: TGTGCCAGCAGCTTAAACGCGACAGGGATCTACAATGAGCAGTTCTTC
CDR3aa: CASSLNATGIYNEQFF

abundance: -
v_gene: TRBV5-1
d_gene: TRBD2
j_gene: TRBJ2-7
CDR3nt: TGCGCCAGCAGCCCGAGAACTAGCGGGTGGTACGAGCAGTACTTC
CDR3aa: CASSPRTSGWYEQYF

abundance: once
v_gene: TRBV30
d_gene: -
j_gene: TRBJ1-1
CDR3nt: TGTGCCTGGAGCGGAGACAGGAACACTGAAGCTTTCTTT
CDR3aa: CAWSGDRNTEAFF

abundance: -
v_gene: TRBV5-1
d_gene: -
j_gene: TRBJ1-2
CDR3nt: TGCGCCAGCAGCCTAGCCCCTACGGTGTCGAGTGGCTACACCTTC
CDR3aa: CASSLAPTVSSGYTF

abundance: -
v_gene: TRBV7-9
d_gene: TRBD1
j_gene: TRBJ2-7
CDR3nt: TGTGCCAGCAGGGGGGGACAGGGGATCTCCTACGAGCAGTACTTC
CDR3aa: CASRGGQGISYEQYF

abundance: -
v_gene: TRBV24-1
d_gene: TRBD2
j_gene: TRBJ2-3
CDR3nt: TGTGCCACCAGTGACCGGGGGGGTGCAGATACGCAGTATTTT
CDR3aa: CATSDRGGADTQYF

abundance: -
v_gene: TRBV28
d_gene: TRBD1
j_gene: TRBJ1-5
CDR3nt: TGTGCCAGCGGGGACAGATATAGCAATCAGCCCCAGCATTTT
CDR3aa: CASGDRYSNQPQHF

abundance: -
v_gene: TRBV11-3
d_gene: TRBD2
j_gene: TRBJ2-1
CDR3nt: TGTGCCAGCAGCTTAGGTAACCTAGCGGGAGGCAGTGAGCAGTTCTTC
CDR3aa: CASSLGNLAGGSEQFF

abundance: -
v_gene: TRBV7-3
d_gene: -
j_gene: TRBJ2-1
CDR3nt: TGTGCCAGCAGCTTAAGGGCCCCCTCACTAGTAACCTACAATGAGCAGTTCTTC
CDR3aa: CASSLRAPSLVTYNEQFF

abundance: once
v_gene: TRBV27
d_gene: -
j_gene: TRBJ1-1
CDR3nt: TGTGCCAGCAGTCTCTCGGCGGGGATTGAAGCTTTCTTT
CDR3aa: CASSLSAGIEAFF

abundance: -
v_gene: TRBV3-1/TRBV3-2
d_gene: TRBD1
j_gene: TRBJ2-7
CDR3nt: TGTGCCAGCAGCCGTCGACAGGGGCAAAGCCCTCGGTACTTC
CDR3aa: CASSRRQGQSPRYF

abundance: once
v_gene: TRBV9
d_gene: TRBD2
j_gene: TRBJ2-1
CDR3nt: TGTGCCAGCAGCGTTGGAAGCGGGAGTGCGAGCGAGCAGTTCTTC
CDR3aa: CASSVGSGSASEQFF

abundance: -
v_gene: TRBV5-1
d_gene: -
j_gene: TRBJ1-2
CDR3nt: TGCGCCAGCAGCCTTACCGGTACCAACTATGGCTACACCTTC
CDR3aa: CASSLTGTNYGYTF

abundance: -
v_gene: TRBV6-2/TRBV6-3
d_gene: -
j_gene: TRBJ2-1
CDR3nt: TGTGCCAGCAGTCAAGGGACCCCAGTGCTTCCCTCCAATGAGCAGTTCTTC
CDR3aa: CASSQGTPVLPSNEQFF

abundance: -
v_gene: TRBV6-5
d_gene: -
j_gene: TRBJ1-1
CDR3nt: TGTGCCAGCAGACGATCCATGAACACTGAAGCTTTCTTT
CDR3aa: CASRRSMNTEAFF

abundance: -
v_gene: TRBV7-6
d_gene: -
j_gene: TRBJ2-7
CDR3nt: TGTGCCAGCAGCTTAGCGCCCACACCTTCGCTATCCTACGAGCAGTACTTC
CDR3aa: CASSLAPTPSLSYEQYF

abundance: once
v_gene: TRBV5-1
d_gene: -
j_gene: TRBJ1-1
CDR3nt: TGCGCCAGCAGCTTGGAGGGGCCTTTCGACCAAGCTTTCTTT
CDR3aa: CASSLEGPFDQAFF

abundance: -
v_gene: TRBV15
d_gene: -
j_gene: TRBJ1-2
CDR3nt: TGTGCCACCAGCAGAGACTCAGGAGTTAACTATGGCTACACCTTC
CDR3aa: CATSRDSGVNYGYTF

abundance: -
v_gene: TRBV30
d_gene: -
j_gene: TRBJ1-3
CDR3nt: TGTGCCTGGGGTAAGGACAGAAACCTTGGAAACACCATATATTTT
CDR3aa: CAWGKDRNLGNTIYF

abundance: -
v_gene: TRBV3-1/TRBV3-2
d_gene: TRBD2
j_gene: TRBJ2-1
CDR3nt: TGTGCCAGCAGCCACAGACTAGCGGGGGGGGATGAGCAGTTCTTC
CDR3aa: CASSHRLAGGDEQFF

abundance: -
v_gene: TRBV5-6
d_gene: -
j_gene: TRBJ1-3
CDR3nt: TGTGCCAGCAGCTCTGGCTCTGGAAACACCATATATTTT
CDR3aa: CASSSGSGNTIYF

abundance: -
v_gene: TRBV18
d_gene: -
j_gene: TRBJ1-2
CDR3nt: TGTGCCAGCTCACCTTCCAGTGGCTATGGCTACACCTTC
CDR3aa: CASSPSSGYGYTF